This passage covers 8 T cell receptor beta chains from one sample sequenced in a study of T cells in localized non-small cell lung cancer. Profiled with immunoSEQ multiplex PCR; TCRdb holds only in-frame clones, not every one. The table shows about 79,000 clones, with around 89% occurring only once. Sample: peripheral blood, taken before any cancer treatment. These receptors all stem from a woman aged 40-69 years with stage I squamous cell lung carcinoma.

The chain recombines TRBV11-2 with TRBJ2-7; D remains ambiguous. Trimming took 7 bases from V and 0 from J, leaving 10 bases between them. The germline gives CDR1 SGHAT, CDR2 FQNNGV. CDR3 size: 13 residues. The CDR3, as DNA: TGTGCCAGCACCTTTACGGGCTCCTACGAGCAGTACTTC. Translating gives CASTFTGSYEQYF.

The V and J genes are TRBV6-5 and TRBJ2-7; D is uncertain. This CDR3 has 11 residues. Germline loops: CDR1 MNHEY, CDR2 SVGAGI. Trimming removed 4 bases from V and 2 bases from J, with 3 bases in between. The DNA for the CDR3 is TGTGCCAGCAGTTCCACCTACGAGCAGTACTTC. As protein: CASSSTYEQYF.

The V and J genes are TRBV19 and TRBJ1-2, with TRBD1 identical over 7 bases. CDR3 length: 13 amino acids. The V and J ends lost 8 bases and 5 bases, in that order; junction bases with no gene match: 8. Germline V gives CDR1 LNHDA, CDR2 SQIVND (reference sequence). The DNA for the CDR3 is TGTGCCAGTTATGACAGGGAGACGTATGGCTACACCTTC. Translating gives CASYDRETYGYTF.

The chain links TRBV5-1 to TRBJ2-3; TRBD2 is a possible D gene (5 bases). CDR1 is SGHRS, CDR2 YFSETQ, per germline. This CDR3 contains 16 residues. V lost 4 bases and J lost 0, with 15 bases in between. The CDR3 is CASSPESGPSTDTQYF. CDR3 nucleotide sequence: TGCGCCAGCAGCCCAGAAAGCGGTCCTAGCACAGATACGCAGTATTTT.

The chain carries TRBV9 and TRBJ1-1, with D hard to call. The V end lost 3 bases, the J end lost 4 bases, and 7 bases lay between the germline ends. The CDR3 extends over 12 amino acids. Germline V gives CDR1 SGDLS, CDR2 YYNGEE. The CDR3 sequence: CASSAEGTEAFF. The CDR3 DNA reads as TGTGCCAGCAGCGCGGAAGGCACTGAAGCTTTCTTT. Complete variable domain (other parts from reference TRBV9 and TRBJ1-1): DSGVTQTPKHLITATGQRVTLRCSPRSGDLSVYWYQQSLDQGLQFLIQYYNGEERAKGNILERFSAQQFPDLHSELNLSSLELGDSALYFCASSAEGTEAFFGQGTRLTVV.

The chain recombines TRBV19 with TRBJ1-5; D is uncertain. The CDR3 has 15 amino acids. Trimming shortened V by 6 bases and J by 0 bases, and 12 bases separated the two germline ends. The germline V gene has CDR1 LNHDA and CDR2 SQIVND (reference sequence). Here the CDR3 DNA reads TGTGCCAGTAGCGGGGAAGGGCTTAGCAATCAGCCCCAGCATTTT. Its protein product is CASSGEGLSNQPQHF.

The J gene is TRBJ1-6, the V gene TRBV9, with a weak D call TRBD1 (6 bases). Germline V gives CDR1 SGDLS, CDR2 YYNGEE. The CDR3 loop spans 15 amino acids. The ends were cut back, 3 bases at V and 9 bases at J, with 16 bases in the middle. For the CDR3, the DNA is TGTGCCAGCAGCGCGGGGGCCCCGGGGAGTTCACCCCTCCACTTT. It codes for CASSAGAPGSSPLHF.

This CDR3 is CASSQSLHPYEQYF. The CDR3, as DNA: TGCGCCAGCAGTCAATCGTTACATCCTTACGAGCAGTACTTC. V and J are TRBV23-1 and TRBJ2-7; D not resolved. TRBV23-1 is recorded as an ORF, its role being uncertain. V was shortened by 0 bases and J by 4 bases, with 10 bases between the two germline ends. This CDR3 is built from 14 residues.